The next 7 T cell receptor beta chains were all read from a single sample in a study of CD8 T cells in ankylosing spondylitis. Each CDR3 protein is one row after TCRdb ran MiXCR on the 5' RACE reads. The profile covers approximately 200,000 distinct CDR3 sequences, with 10% to 15% appearing a single time and more than 9.5% taken by the ten largest. The sample was blood, either unsorted or a sorted T cell fraction (not recorded which). These receptors all stem from a female donor with ankylosing spondylitis or in good health (not recorded which).

This clonotype was counted between two and nine times. The J gene is TRBJ1-5, the V gene TRBV20-1, with 7 bases identical to TRBD1. This CDR3 is built from 13 residues. Germline CDR1 DFQATT, CDR2 SNEGSKA (reference sequence). Unmatched junction bases numbered 6, after V lost 3 bases and J lost 7 bases. The CDR3 here is CSARVTGTQPQHF. CDR3 nucleotide sequence: TGCAGTGCTAGGGTGACAGGGACCCAGCCCCAGCATTTT.

This clonotype was picked up many times. V gene TRBV4-3 combines with J gene TRBJ1-2; TRBD1 is a possible D gene (5 bases). The germline gives CDR1 LGHNA, CDR2 YSLEER. Between the trimmed V and J ends, which lost 0 bases and 8 bases, there was a span of 13 bases. CDR3 length equals 14 residues. CDR3 sequence (DNA): TGCGCCAGCAGCCAAGATCAGGGATCGGGGGGCTACACCTTC. Protein product: CASSQDQGSGGYTF.

This clonotype was seen a handful of times. The chain combines TRBV14 with TRBJ1-1; perhaps TRBD1 as D (6 bases). Germline V gene sequence: CDR1 SGHDN, CDR2 FVKESK. Trimming cost V 5 bases and J 8 bases, with 18 bases left between them. The CDR3 is made up of 14 amino acids. CDR3: CASSFRRGGLEAFF. For the CDR3, the DNA is TGTGCCAGCAGCTTCCGCCGAGGGGGGTTAGAAGCTTTCTTT.

The CDR3 sequence: CSAEPTSGINYEQYF. Here the CDR3 DNA reads TGCAGTGCTGAACCGACTAGCGGGATTAACTACGAGCAGTACTTC. The rearrangement uses TRBV20-1 and TRBJ2-7; TRBD2 matches at 11 bases. The germline V gene has CDR1 DFQATT and CDR2 SNEGSKA (reference sequence). V was pared by 5 bases and J by 3 bases, with 9 bases of the junction left unmatched. The CDR3 consists of 15 residues.

As regards this clonotype: A junction end diverges from the germline sequence, so it may reflect a read error. The J gene is TRBJ2-7, the V gene TRBV7-9, with TRBD2 matching over 10 bases. Germline V gene data show CDR1 as SEHNR and CDR2 as FQNEAQ (reference sequence). This CDR3 spans 15 amino acids. CDR3 nucleotides: TGTGCCAGCAGCCTGACTAGCGGGTTTTCCTACGAGCAGCACTTC. Translating gives CASSLTSGFSYEQHF.

In this sample, this clonotype turned up many times. The chain joins TRBV4-2 to TRBJ1-6; no clear D. The CDR3 has 15 residues. Trimming took 1 base from V and 7 from J, leaving 11 bases between them. The germline V gene has CDR1 LGHNA and CDR2 YNFKEQ. The CDR3 nucleotides are TGTGCCAGCAGCCAAGCTGGGGAGCGGAATTCACCCCTCCACTTT. Protein: CASSQAGERNSPLHF.

This clonotype has only a few counts. The chain carries TRBV2 and TRBJ2-7; D remains ambiguous. Trimming removed 2 bases from V and 5 bases from J, with 4 bases in between. CDR1 and CDR2 from the germline V gene are SNHLY and FYNNEI. This CDR3 comprises 11 residues. CDR3 sequence reads: CASSESHEQYF. The CDR3 DNA reads TGTGCCAGCAGTGAAAGTCACGAGCAGTACTTC.